What follows describes a single T cell receptor (beta chain). This CDR3 region has 12 residues. V was shortened by 5 bases and J by 7 bases, with 9 bases between the two germline ends. Germline loops: CDR1 SGHTA, CDR2 FQGNSA. The record originates from a study of human T cells and chemical hapten exposure. TCRdb ran MiXCR on the RACE reads and lists one entry per CDR3 protein. Of under 100,000 distinct CDR3 sequences in the sample, 8.5% were seen once. The time point denotes: pre-sensitization, week 0. Treatment specified: therapeutic diphenylcyclopropenone sensitization with weekly scalp DPC. The genes are TRBV7-2 and TRBJ2-1; D is undetermined. This specimen consisted of whole blood, obtained in connection with sensitization to the hapten diphenylcyclopropenone (DPC). This TCR derives from a man aged 35-49 years with alopecia areata. Some clones in this sample may be carry-over from other donors' samples. DNA of the CDR3: TGTGCCAGCAGCCCTAGTAGGAATGAGCAGTTCTTC. Its protein is CASSPSRNEQFF.